These T cell receptor beta chains were read from a single sample in a study of T cells in Graves' hyperthyroidism and ophthalmopathy. TCRdb used MiXCR to reprocess the multiplex PCR reads, holding one entry per CDR3 protein. The sample shows around 300,000 distinct CDR3 sequences, around 22% of them seen only once. The specimen sequenced was blood. The receptors were sampled from a man aged 25-45 years with Graves' ophthalmopathy. Both conserved end residues are part of each CDR3.

TRBJ1-2 | TRBV28 | CASSLYPGGANYGYTF
TRBJ1-2 | TRBV20-1 | CSARETGGVVFGYTF
TRBJ2-2 | TRBV6-1 | CASRPGISNTGELFF
TRBJ2-4 | TRBV28 | CASSFGTSGSRNIQYF
TRBJ2-7 | TRBV18 | CASSPGTAGGEQYF
TRBJ1-6 | TRBV27 | CASSLSPSGEISPLHF
TRBJ2-3 | TRBV28 | CASSPLGGAISDTQYF
TRBJ1-1 | TRBV18 | CASSPTQGEGTEAFF
TRBJ1-1 | TRBV2 | CASRDRTGGSRTEAFF
TRBJ1-4 | TRBV11-2 | CVSSQEPGSNEKLFF
TRBJ2-1 | TRBV3-1 | CASSQSQRNEQFF
TRBJ2-1 | TRBV5-1 | CASSLSSGAQYNEQFF
TRBJ2-1 | TRBV4-1 | CASSQPLAVDNEQFF
TRBJ1-1 | TRBV18 | CASSPGQRNTEAFF
TRBJ2-1 | TRBV6-1 | CASSLRASGSVDNEQFF
TRBJ1-4 | TRBV2 | CASSEAWDRGGKLFF
TRBJ1-4 | TRBV7-9 | CASSLVQNNEKLFF
TRBJ2-7 | TRBV7-9 | CASSSRTSGTSYEQYF
TRBJ2-1 | TRBV27 | CASTAPATQSNEQFF
TRBJ1-5 | TRBV19 | CASRYDRSDNQPQHF
TRBJ2-3 | TRBV20-1 | CSARDLGASTDTQYF
TRBJ1-1 | TRBV11-3 | CASSLVTGTPNTEAFF
TRBJ2-4 | TRBV20-1 | CSATTVAKNIQYF
TRBJ2-7 | TRBV29-1 | CSHGTGVEQYF
TRBJ1-4 | TRBV5-1 | CASSAQPVGANEKLFF
TRBJ2-7 | TRBV28 | CASKTGGYYEQYF
TRBJ2-1 | TRBV6-5 | CASSYLAGGLDNEQFF
TRBJ2-7 | TRBV9 | CASSVGTGLEYEQYF
TRBJ2-1 | TRBV10-3 | CAIRGTSGYNEQFF
TRBJ2-2 | TRBV20-1 | CSARDLLISGRNTGELFF
TRBJ2-3 | TRBV27 | CASSPNLGGAAGSSSTDTQYF
TRBJ2-3 | TRBV5-1 | CASSRITSTDTQYF
TRBJ2-1 | TRBV7-9 | CASNRLAGVSNEQFF
TRBJ1-1 | TRBV7-3 | CASSAGGQGNTEAFF
TRBJ1-1 | TRBV2 | CASSAESRDTEAFF
TRBJ1-2 | TRBV6-5 | CASSYSFGVEVMRYTF
TRBJ2-5 | TRBV29-1 | CSVGGTRQETQYF
TRBJ2-7 | TRBV7-3 | CASSSRTGTGGSYEQYF
TRBJ2-1 | TRBV20-1 | CSASGTSVYNEQFF
TRBJ2-7 | TRBV28 | CASSAIRSLSYEQYF
TRBJ2-7 | TRBV30 | CAWNPLRGYPYEQYF
TRBJ1-5 | TRBV6-1 | CASSEAYSHQPQHF
TRBJ1-1 | TRBV20-1 | CSATGSTGRTEAFF
TRBJ2-7 | TRBV20-1 | CSAKGLASYEQYF
TRBJ2-7 | TRBV7-2 | CASSLGAGASSYEQYF
TRBJ2-5 | TRBV2 | CASRVKETQYF
TRBJ1-4 | TRBV27 | CASSSQGAREKLFF
TRBJ1-2 | TRBV6-1 | CASSAPDRGNYGYTF
TRBJ2-2 | TRBV24-1 | CATSDFVGATNTGELFF
TRBJ2-3 | TRBV3-1 | CASSLGTRGDTQYF
TRBJ2-7 | TRBV30 | CAWNRDYEQYF
TRBJ2-2 | TRBV27 | CASKRNTGELFF
TRBJ2-1 | TRBV5-6 | CASSLAGTSHNEQFF
TRBJ2-1 | TRBV24-1 | CATSDSGTSGYNEQFF
TRBJ1-2 | TRBV6-5 | CASVSRANYGYTF
TRBJ1-2 | TRBV28 | CASSSLDGHTF